This T cell receptor (beta chain) was documented in a study of T cell responses to AZD1222 COVID-19 vaccine (TCRdb year 2021). Regarding the study in general: AZD1222 recipients given second doses at about 4 weeks or at about 12 weeks were pooled, since spike-specific TCR depth and breadth were not found to differ between the two schedules. A total of about 230 trial participants underwent TCR sequencing, of whom 207 received two doses of AZD1222 and some 25 received two doses of the MenACWY control vaccine. Trial participants were enrolled into age subgroups of 18-55, 56-69 and 70-plus years, which contained about 150, 27 and 61 TCR-sequenced participants, respectively. The paper as a whole reports these results and caveats: No day 14 peak-response samples were available, so repertoires were characterized only after the peak T cell response. The 56-69-year group was small, and its depth increase did not reach significance, likely because of low power. CD4 TCRs associated with the vaccine covered the entire spike protein, and the dominant responses were in regions 160-218 and 743-854. Most participants were white British and females outnumbered males, and the authors suggested that clonal diversity may have been underestimated. Reportedly, close to half of the unique spike-specific TCRs recognized epitopes lying outside the regions that are mutated in the B.1.351 and B.1.1.7 variants. Conclusions about previously exposed vaccinees are limited, since just five to seven AZD1222 recipients were seropositive for SARS-CoV-2 at baseline. Spike-specific TCR breadth and depth rose significantly after two AZD1222 doses compared with day 0 and with MenACWY recipients.

The CDR3 regions of human TCRbeta chains were analyzed by immunosequencing. The published analysis was carried out like this. Repertoire TCRs were checked for matches against a reference library of SARS-CoV-2-specific TCRs that had been generated using the MIRA antigen-specificity platform. Breadth meant the fraction of unique TCRs that were SARS-CoV-2-associated, whereas depth meant the fraction of total T cells that were SARS-CoV-2-associated. Using the MIRA data, every spike-specific TCR was mapped to the spike region that the TCR reacted to and assigned to either a CD4 or a CD8 class. Log10-transformed breadth and depth values were compared by one-way ANOVA with Sidak's multiple comparisons tests. TCRdb holds this immuneACCESS table with in-frame rearrangements only. Some clones are missing; in checked studies, unresolved V genes explain under half, and the rest has no known cause. V and J calls and clone size are given by that table; D and trimming were obtained from the DNA. The sample has 150,000 to 200,000 clones on record, 87% of them singletons. The ten largest clones capture around 2.6% of the sample.

The sample's time point label, decoded: baseline before first vaccination. Vaccinee samples were obtained from the UK trials COV001 and COV002, which included a single-blind randomized controlled phase 2/3 trial of AZD1222 (ChAdOx1 nCoV-19) in healthy adults. For TCRbeta chain sequencing, PBMC samples were collected from trial participants at day 0 and at day 28 after the second dose. As concerns this clone: The specificity of this receptor is unknown. No much larger clone is present one base from it, and per-base qualities are unavailable.

This TCR derives from an adult in good health. The material was peripheral blood, obtained on day 0 of AZD1222 vaccination.

The CDR3 reads CASSKSGGRQPQHF. The DNA is TGTGCCAGTAGTAAATCAGGGGGACGTCAGCCCCAGCATTTT. The sequence is built from TRBV19 and TRBJ1-5; TRBD1 matches 7 bases in the middle. The germline V gene (reference sequence) specifies LNHDA as CDR1 and SQIVND as CDR2. After removal of 4 bases from V and 6 bases from J, the junction retains 6 bases not matched to a gene. The CDR3 measures 14 amino acids from cysteine to phenylalanine. The DNA shown is the 42-base CDR3, in frame from base 1.